This T cell receptor (beta chain) was captured in a study of graft-versus-host responses after intestinal transplantation. This table comes from immunoSEQ multiplex PCR, and its TCRdb copy is limited to in-frame clones, with some not included. Of some 100,000 clones listed, about 93% are singletons. Germline V gene sequence: CDR1 SQVTM, CDR2 ANQGSEA. The CDR3 length is 13 residues. Deletions cut 5 bases from V and 0 bases from J, with 11 bases between. A remark on this clone: What it binds is unknown.

Material: unstimulated CD8+ T cells sorted from spleen or lymph node cells, obtained before intestinal transplant. The clonotype comes from a human donor who received an intestinal transplant. J is TRBJ2-7 and V is TRBV29-1, with TRBD2 as a possible D gene (6 bases). In nucleotides, the CDR3 is TGCAGCGTTTCCGGGGGTCTCTCCTACGAGCAGTACTTC. This sequence encodes CSVSGGLSYEQYF.